Listed below are T cell receptor beta chains from one sample, sequenced in a study of vaccination and CD4 T cells after COVID-19. These receptors' antigens are unknown. TCRdb used MiXCR to reprocess the PCR reads, holding one entry per CDR3 protein. In the table there are thousands of distinct CDR3 sequences, around 53% of which are singletons. The sequencing input was CD4+ T cells from blood, cultured in vitro. The receptor source for this set is a human donor in good health. Both conserved end residues are part of each CDR3. The order of the fields is D gene, V gene, clone size, J gene, CDR3 DNA, CDR3 protein. D genes are given only for firm matches. Size tells how often a clone was seen (once, few, many) or the class of an expanded clone, and some rows leave it out.

TRBD2	TRBV12-3/TRBV12-4	once	TRBJ2-5	TGTGCCAGCAGTCCCGGACTAGCGGGGCAAGAGACCCAGTACTTC	CASSPGLAGQETQYF
NA	TRBV20-1	NA	TRBJ2-7	TGCAGTGCCAAGATTAGGGACTACGAGCAGTACTTC	CSAKIRDYEQYF
NA	TRBV20-1	few	TRBJ2-5	TGCAGTGCTCCCCCATTAGGTACCGAAGAGACCCAGTACTTC	CSAPPLGTEETQYF
TRBD1	TRBV5-6	few	TRBJ2-7	TGTGCCAGCAGCTTGATCATCCAACCCCAAGCTATACAGGGGGCTAAATACGAGCAGTACTTC	CASSLIIQPQAIQGAKYEQYF
NA	TRBV30	NA	TRBJ1-6	TGTGCCTGGAGGGGCAGTATAGCCCTCCACTTT	CAWRGSIALHF
NA	TRBV6-1	NA	TRBJ1-1	TGTGCCAGCAGTACGACAGGCAGATACACTGAAGCTTTCTTT	CASSTTGRYTEAFF
NA	TRBV1	NA	TRBJ2-7	TGCACCAGCAGCCAAGTCCGTGATAGCGGGAGAGGGTCCTACCTCCATCCTACGGAGCAGTACTTC	CTSSQVRDSGRGSYLHPTEQYF
TRBD1	TRBV20-1	NA	TRBJ1-5	TGCAGTGCTCGGACAGGGGGCAATCAGCCCCAGCATTTT	CSARTGGNQPQHF
TRBD1	TRBV11-2	NA	TRBJ1-2	TGTGCCAGCAGCTTAGAGGCAGGGGGCGCCTATGGCTACACCTTC	CASSLEAGGAYGYTF
TRBD1	TRBV20-1	few	TRBJ2-1	TGCAGTGCAGACTACAGGGGGCCTAACGGTGAGCAGTTCTTC	CSADYRGPNGEQFF
TRBD1	TRBV20-1	NA	TRBJ2-1	TGCAGTGCCAACGACGGGACAGCCTCCTACAATGAGCAGTTCTTC	CSANDGTASYNEQFF
TRBD1	TRBV29-1	NA	TRBJ1-1	TGCAGCGTCCTAACAGGGGGCAACACTGAAGCTTTCTTT	CSVLTGGNTEAFF
TRBD1	TRBV2	NA	TRBJ2-3	TGTGCCAGCCACAGGGGGCAGAGCACAGATACGCAGTATTTT	CASHRGQSTDTQYF
NA	TRBV7-8	NA	TRBJ1-1	TGTGCCAGCAGCCCACTTTCTGAAGCTTTCTTT	CASSPLSEAFF
NA	TRBV6-1	few	TRBJ1-2	TGTGCCATCAAAACGGGAGTCGATGGCTACACCTTC	CAIKTGVDGYTF
TRBD1	TRBV10-3	few	TRBJ1-2	TGTGCCATCAGGATTACCGGGACAGGGGGTATAGGTGGCTACACCTTC	CAIRITGTGGIGGYTF
NA	TRBV5-4	NA	TRBJ2-5	TGTGCCAGCACCCTGCCCGGGCCACAAGAGACCCAGTACTTC	CASTLPGPQETQYF
NA	TRBV19	NA	TRBJ2-7	TGTGCCAGTAGTGAAGACCCGAGCTCCTACGAGCAGTACTTC	CASSEDPSSYEQYF
NA	TRBV6-1	NA	TRBJ2-7	TGTGCCAGCAGTCTGGGACCCTTGAGCTCCTACGAGCAGTACTTC	CASSLGPLSSYEQYF
NA	TRBV6-5	few	TRBJ1-6	TGTGCCAGCAGTTACGGAGTCTTGGGGGGCACGAATTCACCCCTCCACTTT	CASSYGVLGGTNSPLHF
TRBD2	TRBV27	NA	TRBJ2-5	TGTGCCAGCAGTTTACTTGCGGGGGGGCCCCAAGAGACCCAGTACTTC	CASSLLAGGPQETQYF
NA	TRBV28	NA	TRBJ2-2	TGTGCCAGCAGTACCCGCGGCGGGGACGTCGGGGAGCTGTTTTTT	CASSTRGGDVGELFF
TRBD1	TRBV2	once	TRBJ1-2	TGTGCCAGCCGCCTAGGGACAGGGGGGGGCTACACCTTC	CASRLGTGGGYTF
NA	TRBV9	NA	TRBJ1-3	TGTGCCAGCAGCTTCTCGGAGACAGCAGGAAACACCATATATTTT	CASSFSETAGNTIYF
NA	TRBV2	NA	TRBJ1-5	TGTGCCAGCACGGCGAATAATCAGCCCCAGCATTTT	CASTANNQPQHF
NA	TRBV11-3	NA	TRBJ1-1	TGTGCCAGCAGCCCTGACAGAATCCCTGGGGGAGCTTTCTTT	CASSPDRIPGGAFF
TRBD1	TRBV4-1	NA	TRBJ1-3	TGCGCCAGCAGCCAAGATGGGACAGGGAGAAACACCATATATTTT	CASSQDGTGRNTIYF
TRBD1	TRBV2	NA	TRBJ2-7	TGTGCCAGCAGACGGGACAGGGACGAGCAGTACTTC	CASRRDRDEQYF
NA	TRBV5-8	NA	TRBJ1-1	TGTGCCAGCAGCTCCCAGGGAGCCCTGGTGGCTGAAGCTTTCTTT	CASSSQGALVAEAFF
TRBD2	TRBV12-3/TRBV12-4	NA	TRBJ2-3	TGTGCCAGCAGGCCGAGCGGGGGGGCGGCAGATACGCAGTATTTT	CASRPSGGAADTQYF
TRBD1	TRBV6-1	NA	TRBJ1-2	TGTGCCAGCAGTCGACACACTACAGGGGGCGACTATGGCTACACCTTC	CASSRHTTGGDYGYTF
TRBD2	TRBV19	NA	TRBJ2-1	TGTGCCAGTCGCGCGACTAGCGGCTACAATGAGCAGTTCTTC	CASRATSGYNEQFF
NA	TRBV6-1	NA	TRBJ1-2	TGTGCCAGCAGTACCCTTTCGGAACCAAACTATGGCTACACCTTC	CASSTLSEPNYGYTF
TRBD2	TRBV5-1	NA	TRBJ2-7	TGCGCCAGCACCTACGGACTAGCGGGAGGTGGCGAGCAGTACTTC	CASTYGLAGGGEQYF
TRBD1	TRBV7-2	NA	TRBJ1-3	TGTGCCAGCAGCTCCCGGGACAGGGGCCCTATAAGCTCTGGAAACACCATATATTTT	CASSSRDRGPISSGNTIYF
NA	TRBV6-1	NA	TRBJ2-3	TGTGCCAGCAGCAACACGTTCACAGATACGCAGTATTTT	CASSNTFTDTQYF
NA	TRBV19	few	TRBJ1-5	TGTGCCAGTAGTATAGGTAAAGGGTCCACATACAATCAGCCCCAGCATTTT	CASSIGKGSTYNQPQHF
NA	TRBV27	NA	TRBJ1-4	TGTGCCAGCAGTTTTTCCGGCGAAAAACTGTTTTTT	CASSFSGEKLFF
TRBD1	TRBV14	NA	TRBJ2-7	TGTGCCAGCAGCCGAGGACAGGGTAGGGTCAACGAGCAGTACTTC	CASSRGQGRVNEQYF
TRBD1	TRBV7-9	NA	TRBJ1-2	TGTGCCAGCACCCGGACAGGGGACGGCTACACCTTC	CASTRTGDGYTF
TRBD1	TRBV7-9	NA	TRBJ1-2	TGTGCCAGCAGCCATAATACAGGGGATGGCTACACCTTC	CASSHNTGDGYTF
TRBD1	TRBV5-1	NA	TRBJ1-2	TGCGCCAGCAGCAAAGAGACAGGGGTATTTAACTATGGCTACACCTTC	CASSKETGVFNYGYTF
NA	TRBV6-1	few	TRBJ1-5	TGTGCCAGCATGTTGGGACTCAATCAGCCCCAGCATTTT	CASMLGLNQPQHF
NA	TRBV19	NA	TRBJ2-7	TGTGCCAGTAGTATTGGAAACAGACCCTACGAGCAGTACTTC	CASSIGNRPYEQYF
NA	TRBV12-3/TRBV12-4	few	TRBJ1-2	TGTGCCAGCAGTTTGGGGGGCGCGAACTATGGCTACACCTTC	CASSLGGANYGYTF
NA	TRBV27	NA	TRBJ1-3	TGTGCCAGCAGTACTTACAGGGACCCTGGAAACACCATATATTTT	CASSTYRDPGNTIYF
NA	TRBV12-3/TRBV12-4	NA	TRBJ1-5	TGTGCCAGCAGTCTCCAAGACCTTAGCAATCAGCCCCAGCATTTT	CASSLQDLSNQPQHF
NA	TRBV7-8	NA	TRBJ1-1	TGTGCCAGCACCGCTGATGAAGCTTTCTTT	CASTADEAFF
NA	TRBV27	NA	TRBJ1-1	TGTGCCAGCAGTTTAAGGCCCCGGGGAGGGAACACTGAAGCTTTCTTT	CASSLRPRGGNTEAFF
NA	TRBV7-2	few	TRBJ2-3	TGTGCCAGCAGCTTAGCAGATACGCAGTATTTT	CASSLADTQYF
NA	TRBV30	NA	TRBJ1-1	TGTGCCTGGAGTGTAAGCCAACGCACTGAAGCTTTCTTT	CAWSVSQRTEAFF